Reported below is one T cell receptor beta chain. Its antigen is currently unknown. Regarding time point: pre-sensitization, week 0. Documented treatment: therapeutic diphenylcyclopropenone sensitization with weekly scalp DPC. Donors, patients with alopecia ranging from 18 to 70 years old and judged suitable for DPC, provided samples. Germline V gives CDR1 SGHKS, CDR2 YYEKEE (reference sequence). CDR3 size: 15 residues. The trim removed 1 base at V and 7 bases at J, leaving 8 bases unmatched. The sample belongs to a study of human T cells and chemical hapten exposure. Study context: The patients were mostly female; they had alopecia areata, totalis or universalis.

TCRdb used MiXCR to reprocess the RACE reads, holding one entry per CDR3 protein. There are about 80,000 distinct CDR3 sequences in the sample; around 13% occur only once, and around 4.2% lies in the top ten. Study observations and caveats: Having alopecia, donors may respond immunologically unlike healthy people.

This chain joins TRBV5-5 and TRBJ1-5; 7 positions agree with TRBD1. This sequence originates from a woman in her fifties or sixties with alopecia areata. Some clones in this sample may be carry-over from other donors' samples. The sequences come from whole blood, collected in connection with sensitization to the hapten diphenylcyclopropenone (DPC). The CDR3: CASSLRAGGGQPQHF. DNA of the CDR3: TGTGCCAGCAGCTTGAGGGCAGGGGGAGGCCAGCCCCAGCATTTT.